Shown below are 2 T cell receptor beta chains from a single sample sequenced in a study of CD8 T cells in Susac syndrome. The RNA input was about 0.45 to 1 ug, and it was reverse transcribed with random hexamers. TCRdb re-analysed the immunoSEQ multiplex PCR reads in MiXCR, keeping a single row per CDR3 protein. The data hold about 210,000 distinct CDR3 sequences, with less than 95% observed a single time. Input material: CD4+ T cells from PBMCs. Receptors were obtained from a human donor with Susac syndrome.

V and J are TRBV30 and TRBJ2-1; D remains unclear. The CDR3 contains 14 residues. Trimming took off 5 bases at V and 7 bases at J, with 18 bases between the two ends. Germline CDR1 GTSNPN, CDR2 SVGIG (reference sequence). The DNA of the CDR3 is TGTGCCTGGGGCCCCCATGGGGTGGGTAATGAGCAGTTCTTC. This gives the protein CAWGPHGVGNEQFF.

The CDR3 spells CASSLDPGADTDTQYF. As DNA, the CDR3 is TGTGCCAGCAGCTTGGATCCGGGCGCGGACACAGATACGCAGTATTTT. The gene calls are TRBV5-4 and TRBJ2-3, with no clear D. The V end lost 0 bases, the J end lost 2 bases, and 13 bases lay between the germline ends. Germline lookup yields CDR1 SGHNT and CDR2 YYREEE (reference sequence). The CDR3 length is 16 residues.